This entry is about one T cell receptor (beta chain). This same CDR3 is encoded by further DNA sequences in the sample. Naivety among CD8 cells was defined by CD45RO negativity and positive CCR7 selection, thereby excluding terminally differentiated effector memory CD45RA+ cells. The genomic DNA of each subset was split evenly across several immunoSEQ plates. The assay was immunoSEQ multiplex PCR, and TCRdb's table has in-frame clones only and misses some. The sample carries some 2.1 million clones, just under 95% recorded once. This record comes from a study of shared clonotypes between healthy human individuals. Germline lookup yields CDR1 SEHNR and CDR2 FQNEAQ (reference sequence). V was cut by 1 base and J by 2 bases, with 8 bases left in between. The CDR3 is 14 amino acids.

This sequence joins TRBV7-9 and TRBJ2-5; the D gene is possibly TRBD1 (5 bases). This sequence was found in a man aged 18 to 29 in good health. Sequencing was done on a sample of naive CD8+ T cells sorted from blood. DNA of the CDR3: TGTGCCAGCAGCTTAGTAACAGGACAAGAGACCCAGTACTTC. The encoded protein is CASSLVTGQETQYF.